This T cell receptor (beta chain) was identified in a study of siplizumab effects on memory and regulatory T cells. Of note for this clone: Its antigen is undetermined.

Repertoires were generated with immunoSEQ multiplex PCR, while TCRdb's copy carries only in-frame clones and drops some. The sample records some 100,000 clones, over 85% being singletons. The V and J ends lost 5 bases and 2 bases, in that order; junction bases with no gene match: 15. The CDR3 is made up of 17 amino acids. Germline assignment: CDR1 SEHNR and CDR2 FQNEAQ (reference sequence). Notes on the study in general: Unstimulated naive T cells seemed to show more diversity than memory cells did, and they also seemed to be among the major contributors to the alloresponse.

This sequence joins TRBV7-9 and TRBJ2-7, with 7 nucleotides matching TRBD1. This TCR came from a human donor in good health. Material for sequencing was CD8+ T cells sorted from blood. The CDR3 sequence: CASSKATGSDLAYEQYF. In DNA, the CDR3 is TGTGCCAGCAGCAAAGCGACAGGGAGCGATCTCGCCTACGAGCAGTACTTC.